This is a list of T cell receptor beta chains from one sample in a study of blood T cell repertoires in COVID-19. Libraries were prepared by immunoSEQ multiplex PCR; TCRdb keeps only in-frame clonotypes and omits some of them. Among about 360,000 clones listed, around 87% were seen once. Input material: peripheral blood. The receptor source for this set is a human donor in a cohort sampled during active COVID-19. Each CDR3 is given with its conserved first and last residue. Each record gives: D gene, V gene, clone size, J gene, CDR3 DNA, CDR3 protein. The D gene is left open where the match is weak. The size of a clone is reported for some rows only, either as once, few or many, or as a class for expanded clones.

d_gene: .; v_gene: TRBV3-1/TRBV3-2; abundance: .; j_gene: TRBJ2-1; CDR3nt: TGTGCCAGCAGCCCCTCGGGAGAGGCGGGCAGTGAGCAGTTCTTC; CDR3aa: CASSPSGEAGSEQFF
d_gene: TRBD2; v_gene: TRBV9; abundance: .; j_gene: TRBJ2-3; CDR3nt: TGTGCCAGCAGCGTTCACCCACTAGCGGGAGGAGCAGATACGCAGTATTTT; CDR3aa: CASSVHPLAGGADTQYF
d_gene: .; v_gene: TRBV18; abundance: .; j_gene: TRBJ2-3; CDR3nt: TGTGCCAGCTCACATGCGGCTAGCACAGATACGCAGTATTTT; CDR3aa: CASSHAASTDTQYF
d_gene: TRBD1; v_gene: TRBV20-1; abundance: .; j_gene: TRBJ1-2; CDR3nt: TGCAGTGCTGCGGACAGGGAAGGCTACACCTTC; CDR3aa: CSAADREGYTF
d_gene: .; v_gene: TRBV21-1; abundance: .; j_gene: TRBJ2-1; CDR3nt: TGTGCCAGCAGCAAACCAGTGGCGGGAGGGCCGGGCACTGAGCAGTTCTTC; CDR3aa: CASSKPVAGGPGTEQFF
d_gene: TRBD1; v_gene: TRBV5-4; abundance: .; j_gene: TRBJ1-6; CDR3nt: TGTGCCAGCAGCCCAGGACGGACAGGGGGCTATAGTAATTCACCCCTCCACTTT; CDR3aa: CASSPGRTGGYSNSPLHF
d_gene: .; v_gene: TRBV7-9; abundance: .; j_gene: TRBJ2-2; CDR3nt: TGTGCCAGCAGCCCACAGAACACCGGGGAGCTGTTTTTT; CDR3aa: CASSPQNTGELFF
d_gene: TRBD1; v_gene: TRBV6-5; abundance: .; j_gene: TRBJ2-3; CDR3nt: TGTGCCAGCAGCCCCGGGACAGGGATTTGGCAGTATTTT; CDR3aa: CASSPGTGIWQYF
d_gene: .; v_gene: TRBV5-1; abundance: .; j_gene: TRBJ1-3; CDR3nt: TGCGCCAGCAGCTTGGCGACAGAAGGATCTGGAAACACCATATATTTT; CDR3aa: CASSLATEGSGNTIYF
d_gene: .; v_gene: TRBV2; abundance: .; j_gene: TRBJ2-7; CDR3nt: TGTGCCAGCAGTGCCAAGGGTCGGACTACCGAGCAGTACTTC; CDR3aa: CASSAKGRTTEQYF
d_gene: TRBD2; v_gene: TRBV11-2; abundance: .; j_gene: TRBJ2-2; CDR3nt: TGTGCCAGCAGCTTCCGGGGGGGCCGGATCGGGGAGCTGTTTTTT; CDR3aa: CASSFRGGRIGELFF
d_gene: .; v_gene: TRBV19; abundance: .; j_gene: TRBJ2-7; CDR3nt: TGTGCCAGTAGTATACAGGTCGGCAGTCGGGAGCAGTACTTC; CDR3aa: CASSIQVGSREQYF
d_gene: .; v_gene: TRBV5-1; abundance: .; j_gene: TRBJ1-3; CDR3nt: TGCGCCAGCAGCTTGGAGGCAGGTGGTCGAAACACCATATATTTT; CDR3aa: CASSLEAGGRNTIYF
d_gene: TRBD1; v_gene: TRBV7-3; abundance: .; j_gene: TRBJ1-3; CDR3nt: TGTGCCAGCGCCTTAGGACAGGGTTATGGAAACACCATATATTTT; CDR3aa: CASALGQGYGNTIYF
d_gene: .; v_gene: TRBV27; abundance: .; j_gene: TRBJ2-4; CDR3nt: TGTGCCAGCAGTCCCCAAGTGTTACTAGCCAAAAACATTCAGTACTTC; CDR3aa: CASSPQVLLAKNIQYF
d_gene: .; v_gene: TRBV19; abundance: once; j_gene: TRBJ2-7; CDR3nt: TGTGCCAGTAGTATCTTGGGGGCGAAGGATCGCGAGCAGTACTTC; CDR3aa: CASSILGAKDREQYF
d_gene: .; v_gene: TRBV7-9; abundance: .; j_gene: TRBJ2-1; CDR3nt: TGTGCCAGCAGCAGGACGCCCCTCGGGGGCTCCTACAATGAGCAGTTCTTC; CDR3aa: CASSRTPLGGSYNEQFF
d_gene: .; v_gene: TRBV5-4; abundance: .; j_gene: TRBJ2-2; CDR3nt: TGTGCCAGCAGCTTGGATGGCGGGAAGAACACCGGGGAGCTGTTTTTT; CDR3aa: CASSLDGGKNTGELFF
d_gene: TRBD2; v_gene: TRBV7-3; abundance: .; j_gene: TRBJ2-3; CDR3nt: TGTGCCAGCAGCTTAGGGACTAGGGGCGATACGCAGTATTTT; CDR3aa: CASSLGTRGDTQYF
d_gene: TRBD2; v_gene: TRBV13; abundance: .; j_gene: TRBJ2-1; CDR3nt: TGTGCCAGCAGCCTCGGGACTAGCGGGAGCTCCTACAATGAGCAGTTCTTC; CDR3aa: CASSLGTSGSSYNEQFF
d_gene: TRBD1; v_gene: TRBV15; abundance: .; j_gene: TRBJ1-5; CDR3nt: TGTGCCACCAGCAGCGACAGGGGCCCGGAGATCGGCAATCAGCCCCAGCATTTT; CDR3aa: CATSSDRGPEIGNQPQHF
d_gene: TRBD2; v_gene: TRBV10-2; abundance: .; j_gene: TRBJ2-5; CDR3nt: TGCGCCATCTCGACTAGCGGGGGCCCCCAAGAGACCCAGTACTTC; CDR3aa: CAISTSGGPQETQYF
d_gene: .; v_gene: TRBV18; abundance: once; j_gene: TRBJ1-1; CDR3nt: TGTGCCAGCTCACCACCGGGACACAACACTGAAGCTTTCTTT; CDR3aa: CASSPPGHNTEAFF
d_gene: .; v_gene: TRBV3-1/TRBV3-2; abundance: .; j_gene: TRBJ2-5; CDR3nt: TGTGCCAGCAGCCAAGGCAGGCAAGAGACCCAGTACTTC; CDR3aa: CASSQGRQETQYF
d_gene: .; v_gene: TRBV21-1; abundance: .; j_gene: TRBJ2-7; CDR3nt: TGTGCCAGCATCCGGGGGGACAGGGAGAACGAGCAGTACTTC; CDR3aa: CASIRGDRENEQYF
d_gene: TRBD2; v_gene: TRBV12-3/TRBV12-4; abundance: .; j_gene: TRBJ2-1; CDR3nt: TGTGCCAGCAGTCTGGGACTAAACAATGAGCAGTTCTTC; CDR3aa: CASSLGLNNEQFF
d_gene: .; v_gene: TRBV18; abundance: .; j_gene: TRBJ2-7; CDR3nt: TGTGCCAGCTCACCGTCACAGAACTCCTACGAGCAGTACTTC; CDR3aa: CASSPSQNSYEQYF